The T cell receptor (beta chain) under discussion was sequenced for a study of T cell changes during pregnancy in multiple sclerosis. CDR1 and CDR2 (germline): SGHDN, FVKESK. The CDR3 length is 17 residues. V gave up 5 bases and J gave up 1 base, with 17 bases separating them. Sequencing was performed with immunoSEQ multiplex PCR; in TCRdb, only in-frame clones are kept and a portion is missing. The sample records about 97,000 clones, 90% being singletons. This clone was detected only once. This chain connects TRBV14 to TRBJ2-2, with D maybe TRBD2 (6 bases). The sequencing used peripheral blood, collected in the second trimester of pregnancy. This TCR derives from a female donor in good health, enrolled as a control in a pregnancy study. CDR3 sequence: CASSSSRAGRNTGELFF. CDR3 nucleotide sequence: TGTGCCAGCAGCTCTAGTAGGGCGGGGCGGAACACCGGGGAGCTGTTTTTT.